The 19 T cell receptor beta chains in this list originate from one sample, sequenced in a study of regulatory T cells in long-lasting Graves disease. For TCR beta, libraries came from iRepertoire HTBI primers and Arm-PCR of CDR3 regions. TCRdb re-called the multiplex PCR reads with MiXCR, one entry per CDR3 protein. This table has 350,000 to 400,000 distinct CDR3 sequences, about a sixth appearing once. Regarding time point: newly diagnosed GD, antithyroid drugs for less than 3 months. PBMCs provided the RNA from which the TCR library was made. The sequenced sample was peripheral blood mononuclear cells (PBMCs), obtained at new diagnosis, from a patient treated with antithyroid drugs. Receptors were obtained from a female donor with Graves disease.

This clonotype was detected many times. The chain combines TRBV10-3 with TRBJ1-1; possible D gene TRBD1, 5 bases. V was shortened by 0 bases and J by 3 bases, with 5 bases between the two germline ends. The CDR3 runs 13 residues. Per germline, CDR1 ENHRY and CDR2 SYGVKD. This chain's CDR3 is CAISESTDTEAFF. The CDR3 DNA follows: TGTGCCATCAGTGAGTCGACAGACACTGAAGCTTTCTTT.

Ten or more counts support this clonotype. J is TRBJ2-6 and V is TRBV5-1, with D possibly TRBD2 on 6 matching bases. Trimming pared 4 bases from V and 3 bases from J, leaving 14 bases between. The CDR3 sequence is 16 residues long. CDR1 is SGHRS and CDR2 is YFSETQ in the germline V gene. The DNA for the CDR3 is TGCGCCAGCAGCCCCCTTTTGGGGGGTGGGGCCAACGTCCTGACTTTC. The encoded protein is CASSPLLGGGANVLTF. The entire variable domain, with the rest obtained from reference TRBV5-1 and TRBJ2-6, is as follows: KAGVTQTPRYLIKTRGQQVTLSCSPISGHRSVSWYQQTPGQGLQFLFEYFSETQRNKGNFPGRFSGRQFSNSRSEMNVSTLELGDSALYLCASSPLLGGGANVLTFGAGSRLTVL.

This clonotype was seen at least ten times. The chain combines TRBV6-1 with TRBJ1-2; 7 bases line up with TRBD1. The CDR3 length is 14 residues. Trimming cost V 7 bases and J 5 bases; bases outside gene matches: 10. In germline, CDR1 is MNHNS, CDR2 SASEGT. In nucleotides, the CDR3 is TGTGCCAGCACCGAAAGACAGGGATATTATGGCTACACCTTC. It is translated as CASTERQGYYGYTF.

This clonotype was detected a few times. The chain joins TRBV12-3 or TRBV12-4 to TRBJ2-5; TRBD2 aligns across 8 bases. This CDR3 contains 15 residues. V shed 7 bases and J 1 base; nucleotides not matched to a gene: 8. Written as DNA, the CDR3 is TGTGCCAGCAACCTGAGCGGGAGCCTCCAAGAGACCCAGTACTTC. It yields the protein CASNLSGSLQETQYF.

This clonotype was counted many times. CDR3 DNA: TGTGCCAGCAGCTTAGAGACAGGGGGGGGGGGAAAACTGTTTTTT. Translated: CASSLETGGGGKLFF. V and J are TRBV11-2 and TRBJ1-4; 9 positions agree with TRBD1. V was pared by 0 bases and J by 10 bases, with 6 bases of the junction left unmatched. Germline V lookup: CDR1 SGHAT, CDR2 FQNNGV. This CDR3 region has 15 residues.

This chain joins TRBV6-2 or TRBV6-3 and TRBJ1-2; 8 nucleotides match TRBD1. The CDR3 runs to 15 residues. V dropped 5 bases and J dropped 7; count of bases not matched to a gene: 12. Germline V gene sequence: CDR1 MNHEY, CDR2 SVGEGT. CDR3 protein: CASSEVGQGSSGYTF. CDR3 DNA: TGTGCCAGCAGTGAAGTTGGACAGGGTTCCTCTGGCTACACCTTC.

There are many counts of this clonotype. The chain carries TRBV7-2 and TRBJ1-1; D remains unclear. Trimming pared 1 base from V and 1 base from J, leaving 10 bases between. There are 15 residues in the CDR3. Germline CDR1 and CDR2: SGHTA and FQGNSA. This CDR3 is CASSLVSTTNTEAFF. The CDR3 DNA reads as TGTGCCAGCAGCTTAGTTTCGACAACGAACACTGAAGCTTTCTTT.

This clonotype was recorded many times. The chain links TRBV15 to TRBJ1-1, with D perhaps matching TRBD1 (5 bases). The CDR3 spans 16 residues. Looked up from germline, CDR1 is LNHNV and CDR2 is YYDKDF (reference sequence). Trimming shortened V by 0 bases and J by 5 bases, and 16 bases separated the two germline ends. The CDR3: CATSRDREGSLTEAFF. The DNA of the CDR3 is TGTGCCACCAGCAGAGATCGGGAGGGGAGTTTGACTGAAGCTTTCTTT.

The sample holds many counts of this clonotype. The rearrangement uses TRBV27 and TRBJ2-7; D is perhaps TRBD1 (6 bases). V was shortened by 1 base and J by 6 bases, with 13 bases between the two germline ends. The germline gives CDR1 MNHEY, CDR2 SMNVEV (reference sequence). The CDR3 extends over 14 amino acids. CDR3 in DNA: TGTGCCAGCAGTTTATTACCAGGGGTGCGCGAGCAGTACTTC. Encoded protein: CASSLLPGVREQYF.

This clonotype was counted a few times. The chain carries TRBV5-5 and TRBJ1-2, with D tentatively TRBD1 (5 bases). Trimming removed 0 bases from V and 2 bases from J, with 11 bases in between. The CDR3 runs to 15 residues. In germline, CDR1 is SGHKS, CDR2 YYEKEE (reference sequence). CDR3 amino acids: CASSLVLGENYGYTF. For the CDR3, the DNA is TGTGCCAGCAGCTTGGTTCTAGGGGAGAACTATGGCTACACCTTC.

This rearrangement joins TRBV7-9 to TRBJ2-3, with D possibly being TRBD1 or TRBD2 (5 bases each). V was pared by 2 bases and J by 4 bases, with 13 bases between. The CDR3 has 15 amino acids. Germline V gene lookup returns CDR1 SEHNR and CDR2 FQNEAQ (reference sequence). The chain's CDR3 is CASSLLATRADTQYF. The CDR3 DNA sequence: TGTGCCAGCAGCTTATTAGCGACCAGGGCAGATACGCAGTATTTT.

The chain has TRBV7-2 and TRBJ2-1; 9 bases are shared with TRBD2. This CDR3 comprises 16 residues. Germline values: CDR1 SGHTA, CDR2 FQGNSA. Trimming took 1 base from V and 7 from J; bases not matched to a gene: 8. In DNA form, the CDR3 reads TGTGCCAGCAGCTTAGTCATGCTAGCGGGAAAAAATGAGCAGTTCTTC. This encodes CASSLVMLAGKNEQFF. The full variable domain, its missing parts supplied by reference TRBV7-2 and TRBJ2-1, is GAGVSQSPSNKVTEKGKDVELRCDPISGHTALYWYRQSLGQGLEFLIYFQGNSAPDKSGLPSDRFSAERTGGSVSTLTIQRTQQEDSAVYLCASSLVMLAGKNEQFFGPGTRLTVL.

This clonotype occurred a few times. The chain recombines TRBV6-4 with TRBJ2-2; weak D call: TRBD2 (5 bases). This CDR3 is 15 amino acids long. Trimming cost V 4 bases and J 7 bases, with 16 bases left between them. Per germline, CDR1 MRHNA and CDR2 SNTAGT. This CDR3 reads CASSGGNGRGGELFF. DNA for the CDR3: TGTGCCAGCAGTGGAGGGAATGGGCGCGGCGGGGAGCTGTTTTTT.

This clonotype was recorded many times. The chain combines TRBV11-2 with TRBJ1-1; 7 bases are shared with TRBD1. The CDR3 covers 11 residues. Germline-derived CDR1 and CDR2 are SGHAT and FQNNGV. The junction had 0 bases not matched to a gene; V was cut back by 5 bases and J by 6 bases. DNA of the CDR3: TGTGCCAGCAGCACAGGGGCTGAAGCTTTCTTT. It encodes CASSTGAEAFF. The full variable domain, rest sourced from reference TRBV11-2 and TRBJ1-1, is EAGVAQSPRYKIIEKRQSVAFWCNPISGHATLYWYQQILGQGPKLLIQFQNNGVVDDSQLPKDRFSAERLKGVDSTLKIQPAKLEDSAVYLCASSTGAEAFFGQGTRLTVV.

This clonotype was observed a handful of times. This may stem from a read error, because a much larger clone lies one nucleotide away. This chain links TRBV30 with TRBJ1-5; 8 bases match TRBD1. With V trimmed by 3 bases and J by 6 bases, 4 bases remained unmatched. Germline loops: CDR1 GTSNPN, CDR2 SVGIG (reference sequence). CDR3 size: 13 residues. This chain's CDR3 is CAWRTGDLQPQHF. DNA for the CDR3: TGTGCCTGGAGGACAGGGGACCTTCAGCCCCAGCATTTT.

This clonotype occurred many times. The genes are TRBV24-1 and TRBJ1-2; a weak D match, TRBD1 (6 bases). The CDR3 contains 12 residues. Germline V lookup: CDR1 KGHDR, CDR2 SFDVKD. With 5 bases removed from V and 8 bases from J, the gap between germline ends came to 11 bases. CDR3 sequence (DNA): TGTGCCACCAGTGGGACAGAGGGCGGCTACACCTTC. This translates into CATSGTEGGYTF.

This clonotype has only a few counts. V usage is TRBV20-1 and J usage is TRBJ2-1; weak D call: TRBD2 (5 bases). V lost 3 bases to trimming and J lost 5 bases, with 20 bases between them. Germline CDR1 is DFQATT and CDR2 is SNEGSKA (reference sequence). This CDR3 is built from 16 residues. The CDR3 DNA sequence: TGCAGTGCTAGTCGAGCGGCGGGTTACTCTGACAATGAGCAGTTCTTC. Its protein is CSASRAAGYSDNEQFF.

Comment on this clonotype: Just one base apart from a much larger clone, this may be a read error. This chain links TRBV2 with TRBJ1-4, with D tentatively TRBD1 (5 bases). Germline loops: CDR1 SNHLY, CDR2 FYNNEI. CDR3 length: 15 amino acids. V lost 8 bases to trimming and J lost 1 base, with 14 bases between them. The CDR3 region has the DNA TGTGCCAGCGGTCCAGTCAGGGAAACTAATGAAAAACTGTTTTTT. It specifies CASGPVRETNEKLFF.

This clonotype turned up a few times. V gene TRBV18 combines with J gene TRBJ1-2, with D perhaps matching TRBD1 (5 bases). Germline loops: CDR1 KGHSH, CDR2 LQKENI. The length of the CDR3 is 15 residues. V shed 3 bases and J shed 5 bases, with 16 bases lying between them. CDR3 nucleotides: TGTGCCAGCTCACCGGCCCTAGAAGAGGGGTATGGCTACACCTTC. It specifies CASSPALEEGYGYTF.